The clone carrying this T cell receptor (beta chain) was found many times. Antigen unknown. The data stem from a study of neurological immune-mediated disorders. Looked up from germline, CDR1 is SGHAT and CDR2 is FQNNGV. The CDR3 loop spans 16 amino acids. V trimming: 2 bases; J trimming: 6 bases; junction bases outside the gene matches: 12. Stored at -80 C, 2 million PBMCs were the source of the unsorted libraries. Study outcomes and limitations: Multiple sclerosis was found to have the least TCR clonal expansion, below healthy controls, and HTLV-1-associated myelopathy the most.

cDNA was made by 5'RACE with 10-nucleotide random UMIs. TCRdb reprocessed the 5' RACE reads with MiXCR, giving one entry per CDR3 protein. The data hold about 48,000 distinct CDR3 sequences, with about a tenth observed a single time. This sequence originates from a woman between 40 and 55 years old with HTLV-1-associated myelopathy (HAM/TSP). Sequenced material: PBMCs. The V gene is TRBV11-2, the J gene TRBJ1-1, with 7 nucleotides matching TRBD1. CDR3 in amino acids: CASSLFPVATGAEAFF. The CDR3 DNA sequence: TGTGCCAGCAGCTTATTCCCGGTCGCCACAGGGGCTGAAGCTTTCTTT.